What follows describes a single T cell receptor beta chain. Clones were sequenced by immunoSEQ multiplex PCR, and TCRdb holds only the in-frame ones, with some missing. The table shows around 31,000 clones, with about 89% occurring only once. The data were obtained in a study of T cells in localized non-small cell lung cancer. V was trimmed by 0 bases and J by 8 bases, leaving 11 bases between them. Germline CDR1 SGDLS, CDR2 YYNGEE. This CDR3 has 13 residues. Sequencing was performed on peripheral blood, taken before any cancer treatment. This receptor was obtained from a female donor over 55 with stage I lung adenocarcinoma. The chain carries TRBV9 and TRBJ1-2; D unclear. The CDR3 region has the DNA TGTGCCAGCAGCGTAGGGGGATTCGAGGGCTACACCTTC. Its protein product is CASSVGGFEGYTF.